These T cell receptor beta chains were read from a single sample in a study of CD8 T cells in ankylosing spondylitis. A single record per CDR3 protein comes from TCRdb applying MiXCR to the 5' RACE reads. Of 700,000 to 850,000 distinct CDR3 sequences listed, 10% to 15% are singletons. The specimen sequenced was blood, either unsorted or a sorted T cell fraction (not recorded which). These receptors came from a male donor with ankylosing spondylitis. CDR3s include the opening cysteine and the closing phenylalanine or tryptophan. D genes are given only for firm matches. Only some rows state a clone size, as once, few, many or a class for expanded clones.

TRBV25-1	TRBD2	few	TRBJ2-1	CASSEFYSGGDYNEQFF	TGTGCCAGCAGTGAATTTTATAGCGGGGGGGATTACAATGAGCAGTTCTTC
TRBV6-2/TRBV6-3	TRBD2	few	TRBJ2-1	CASSLGLAGGYDEQFF	TGTGCCAGCAGTCTGGGACTAGCGGGAGGGTACGATGAGCAGTTCTTC
TRBV29-1	TRBD1	many	TRBJ1-6	CSVQDGTGSSPLHF	TGCAGCGTCCAGGACGGGACAGGGAGTTCACCCCTCCACTTT
TRBV6-1	NA	many	TRBJ2-7	CASRREFGVYEQYF	TGTGCCAGCAGGAGGGAGTTTGGGGTCTACGAGCAGTACTTC
TRBV6-5	TRBD1	few	TRBJ2-7	CASSYRQGVYEQYF	TGTGCCAGCAGTTATAGGCAGGGGGTGTACGAGCAGTACTTC
TRBV7-9	NA	NA	TRBJ2-4	CASSRRGTKNIQYF	TGTGCCAGCAGCCGGAGGGGGACCAAAAACATTCAGTACTTC
TRBV29-1	TRBD1	many	TRBJ1-1	CSVVNRGIGAFF	TGCAGCGTTGTAAACAGGGGTATTGGGGCTTTCTTT
TRBV7-9	NA	NA	TRBJ2-7	CASSLEWGLKPYEQYF	TGTGCCAGCAGCTTAGAGTGGGGGCTGAAACCCTACGAGCAGTACTTC
TRBV20-1	NA	NA	TRBJ1-1	CSAPLDVWGTEAFF	TGCAGTGCTCCCCTTGACGTGTGGGGCACTGAAGCTTTCTTT
TRBV7-2	NA	many	TRBJ2-5	CASSLGWGQETQYF	TGTGCCAGCAGCTTAGGCTGGGGGCAAGAGACCCAGTACTTC
TRBV12-3/TRBV12-4	NA	few	TRBJ2-1	CASSPGDRFHSYNEQFF	TGTGCCAGCAGTCCTGGGGATCGGTTTCACTCCTACAATGAGCAGTTCTTC
TRBV20-1	TRBD1	few	TRBJ2-7	CSAGSGTGTYEQYF	TGCAGTGCTGGGTCCGGGACAGGGACGTACGAGCAGTACTTC
TRBV10-3	TRBD2	many	TRBJ2-7	CAISDGTSGDEQYF	TGTGCCATCAGTGACGGGACTAGCGGGGACGAGCAGTACTTC
TRBV24-1	TRBD2	few	TRBJ2-1	CATSAKQGLASYNEQFF	TGTGCCACCAGTGCTAAACAGGGACTAGCCTCCTACAATGAGCAGTTCTTC
TRBV20-1	NA	few	TRBJ1-5	CSVRTEGQPQHF	TGCAGTGTCCGGACAGAAGGTCAGCCCCAGCATTTT
TRBV7-2	NA	NA	TRBJ1-4	CASSPRLGEKLFF	TGTGCCAGCAGCCCCCGTCTTGGGGAAAAACTGTTTTTT
TRBV10-3	TRBD1	few	TRBJ1-1	CAIGTGSTEAFF	TGTGCCATCGGGACAGGGAGCACTGAAGCTTTCTTT
TRBV20-1	NA	many	TRBJ2-6	CGVSGANVLTF	TGCGGTGTCTCAGGGGCCAACGTCCTGACTTTC
TRBV2	NA	NA	TRBJ2-2	CASSEDEDTGELFF	TGTGCCAGCAGTGAAGACGAGGATACCGGGGAGCTGTTTTTT
TRBV20-1	TRBD1	many	TRBJ1-5	CSAKVAGGGQPQHF	TGCAGTGCTAAAGTGGCAGGGGGCGGTCAGCCCCAGCATTTT
TRBV20-1	TRBD1	NA	TRBJ1-6	CSARDARQGDLYNSPLHF	TGCAGTGCTAGAGATGCGAGACAGGGAGATTTATATAATTCACCCCTCCACTTT
TRBV29-1	NA	many	TRBJ2-1	CSVLEGGGGEQFF	TGCAGCGTGCTAGAGGGAGGAGGGGGTGAGCAGTTCTTC
TRBV20-1	NA	many	TRBJ2-1	CSARDQAYNEQFF	TGCAGTGCTAGGGACCAAGCCTACAATGAGCAGTTCTTC
TRBV11-2	NA	NA	TRBJ2-5	CASSLGLWEETQYF	TGTGCCAGCAGCTTAGGGTTGTGGGAAGAGACCCAGTACTTC
TRBV5-5	TRBD1	NA	TRBJ2-7	CASSSPSGQGLSYEQYF	TGTGCCAGCAGCTCCCCCTCTGGACAGGGACTCTCCTACGAGCAGTACTTC
TRBV6-1	NA	NA	TRBJ1-5	CASSEGRGDQPQHF	TGTGCCAGCAGTGAAGGCAGGGGAGATCAGCCCCAGCATTTT
TRBV6-1	TRBD1	NA	TRBJ1-1	CASSEIWTGGFTEAFF	TGTGCCAGCAGTGAAATCTGGACAGGGGGCTTTACTGAAGCTTTCTTT
TRBV6-5	NA	few	TRBJ2-3	CASSYNRTDTQYF	TGTGCCAGCAGTTACAATCGCACAGATACGCAGTATTTT
TRBV6-2/TRBV6-3	NA	few	TRBJ1-5	CASSYSIFRGLNQPQHF	TGTGCCAGCAGTTACTCGATATTCAGGGGCCTCAATCAGCCCCAGCATTTT
TRBV5-6	NA	NA	TRBJ1-4	CASSLYAGGNEKLFF	TGTGCCAGCAGCTTATACGCGGGTGGTAATGAAAAACTGTTTTTT
TRBV5-1	TRBD1	few	TRBJ1-2	CASSFGQEDYGYTF	TGCGCCAGCAGCTTTGGACAGGAAGACTATGGCTACACCTTC
TRBV7-2	NA	NA	TRBJ2-7	CASSLVPSRYEQYF	TGTGCCAGCAGCTTAGTTCCTAGTCGGTACGAGCAGTACTTC
TRBV20-1	TRBD1	NA	TRBJ2-7	CSGQGLLYEQYF	TGCAGTGGACAGGGTCTTCTTTACGAGCAGTACTTC
TRBV20-1	TRBD2	few	TRBJ2-1	CSANGLAGSSSYNEQFF	TGCAGTGCCAATGGACTAGCGGGGTCCAGCTCCTACAATGAGCAGTTCTTC
TRBV12-3/TRBV12-4	NA	NA	TRBJ2-7	CASKPPGGTYEQYF	TGTGCCAGCAAGCCTCCCGGAGGGACCTACGAGCAGTACTTC
TRBV20-1	NA	NA	TRBJ2-1	CSARSYVGSSYNEQFF	TGCAGTGCTAGATCCTACGTTGGATCCTCCTACAATGAGCAGTTCTTC
TRBV5-1	NA	few	TRBJ2-1	CASSLWQTPKNEQFF	TGCGCCAGCAGCTTGTGGCAGACCCCGAAAAATGAGCAGTTCTTC
TRBV10-3	TRBD2	NA	TRBJ2-3	CAIMRGLAGVPDTQYF	TGTGCCATCATGAGAGGACTAGCGGGAGTGCCAGATACGCAGTATTTT
TRBV7-2	TRBD2	few	TRBJ2-7	CASSSSGGVYEQYF	TGTGCCAGCAGCTCGAGCGGGGGGGTCTACGAGCAGTACTTC
TRBV5-1	NA	NA	TRBJ2-1	CASSLVASGEDEQFF	TGCGCCAGCAGCCTCGTGGCCAGCGGCGAGGATGAGCAGTTCTTC
TRBV5-6	TRBD2	NA	TRBJ2-5	CASSLPSGYQETQYF	TGTGCCAGCAGCTTGCCTAGCGGTTATCAAGAGACCCAGTACTTC
TRBV7-9	NA	NA	TRBJ2-2	CASSPPNYSGELFF	TGTGCCAGCAGCCCGCCGAACTATTCCGGGGAGCTGTTTTTT
TRBV20-1	NA	NA	TRBJ2-5	CSNTKGGQETQYF	TGCAGCAACACCAAGGGCGGACAAGAGACCCAGTACTTC
TRBV5-1	NA	few	TRBJ2-7	CASRQGERYEQYF	TGCGCCAGCAGACAAGGGGAAAGGTACGAGCAGTACTTC
TRBV29-1	TRBD2	many	TRBJ2-1	CSVEERGGRNEQFF	TGCAGCGTTGAAGAGAGGGGAGGGAGGAATGAGCAGTTCTTC
TRBV12-3/TRBV12-4	TRBD2	NA	TRBJ2-2	CASSFRTSLAGELFF	TGTGCCAGCAGTTTCCGGACTAGTTTGGCCGGGGAGCTGTTTTTT
TRBV7-2	TRBD1	few	TRBJ1-4	CASSLALDRVGEKLFF	TGTGCCAGCAGCTTAGCCCTGGACAGGGTTGGTGAAAAACTGTTTTTT
TRBV7-2	TRBD2	NA	TRBJ2-3	CASSRLAGTVLYTQYF	TGTGCCAGCAGCAGACTAGCGGGGACGGTTTTGTATACGCAGTATTTT
TRBV7-2	NA	NA	TRBJ2-7	CASSPTPIEQYF	TGTGCCAGCAGCCCCACTCCGATCGAGCAGTACTTC
TRBV7-2	NA	NA	TRBJ2-5	CASSFSLGGGSKETQYF	TGTGCCAGCAGCTTTTCCCTAGGGGGCGGGAGTAAAGAGACCCAGTACTTC
TRBV29-1	NA	many	TRBJ2-1	CSVDQVNEQFF	TGCAGCGTTGATCAGGTCAATGAGCAGTTCTTC
TRBV6-1	TRBD1	NA	TRBJ2-7	CATGRRDRGPEQYF	TGTGCCACAGGAAGACGGGACAGGGGCCCAGAGCAGTACTTC
TRBV20-1	TRBD1	NA	TRBJ1-2	CSARAGTVEGYTF	TGCAGTGCTAGAGCAGGGACAGTTGAGGGCTACACCTTC
TRBV11-2	TRBD1	many	TRBJ2-3	CASSPDRAADTQYF	TGTGCCAGCAGCCCCGACAGGGCCGCAGATACGCAGTATTTT
TRBV20-1	TRBD1	NA	TRBJ2-7	CSAERDRNYEQYF	TGCAGTGCAGAACGGGACAGAAACTACGAGCAGTACTTC
TRBV4-2	NA	NA	TRBJ2-7	CASSQRSRVDEQYF	TGTGCCAGCAGCCAACGCAGCAGGGTGGACGAGCAGTACTTC
TRBV12-3/TRBV12-4	NA	NA	TRBJ1-2	CASSLAGSARGYTF	TGTGCCAGCAGTTTGGCGGGCAGCGCGAGGGGCTACACCTTC